This T cell receptor (beta chain) emerged from a study of cytomegalovirus exposure and HLA in healthy donors. Study overall: Clustering assigned 81% of the approximately 400 genotyped donors to the Caucasian-associated ancestry cluster. General study results and limits: The productive fraction for most TCR beta V segments was about 90% or about 30% in an earlier analysis.

PCR employed 60 Vbeta and 13 Jbeta primers. Using immunoSEQ multiplex PCR, the repertoire was profiled, and TCRdb retains in-frame clones only, with some absent. The sample lists 90,000 or so clones; around 79% were seen once. Germline V gene sequence: CDR1 SGHNT, CDR2 YYREEE (reference sequence). The V gene end was trimmed by 0 bases and the J gene end by 3 bases; junction bases not matched to a gene: 7. The CDR3 spans 16 residues. As to this clone: The antigen is unknown.

Sequenced: PBMCs. The clonotype originates from a female donor in good health and CMV-seronegative. This chain connects TRBV5-4 to TRBJ1-1, with 8 bases aligning to TRBD1. CDR3 nucleotide sequence: TGTGCCAGCAGCTTGGGACCAGGGGGCGTGGACACTGAAGCTTTCTTT. It yields the protein CASSLGPGGVDTEAFF.